These 20 T cell receptor beta chains were all obtained from the same sample, sequenced in a study of T cell responses to AZD1222 COVID-19 vaccine. The protocol was immunoSEQ multiplex PCR, while the TCRdb copy is restricted to in-frame clones and leaves out a portion. The sample carries 95,000 to 150,000 clones, 85% to 90% recorded once. Sequences were derived from peripheral blood, sampled on day 0 of AZD1222 vaccination. These receptors were taken from an adult in good health.

CDR3 nucleotides: TGTGCCAGCAGTGTGACAGGAACCTACGAGCAGTACTTC. Translated: CASSVTGTYEQYF. The genes are TRBV25-1 and TRBJ2-7; D might be TRBD1 (6 bases). The CDR3 sequence is 13 residues long. The germline V gene encodes CDR1 MGHDK and CDR2 SYGVNS. With 4 bases removed from V and 2 bases from J, the gap between germline ends came to 9 bases.

The chain has TRBV6-7 and TRBJ1-5; 7 nucleotides align to TRBD1. TRBV6-7 belongs to the ORF category, with a function that is uncertain. The CDR3 runs to 16 residues. V lost 4 bases to trimming and J lost 4 bases; unmatched junction nucleotides: 10. CDR3 DNA sequence: TGTGCCAGCAGTTTAGACAGGGTTCATTCGAATCAGCCCCAGCATTTT. Translating gives CASSLDRVHSNQPQHF.

This clone was picked up a small number of times. The chain combines TRBV2 with TRBJ1-2; possibly TRBD1 for D (6 bases). Germline values: CDR1 SNHLY, CDR2 FYNNEI. CDR3 length: 14 residues. Trimming took 6 bases from V and 4 from J, leaving 15 bases between them. The CDR3 here is CASSLQGEGYGYTF. CDR3 bases: TGTGCCAGCAGCTTACAGGGAGAGGGCTATGGCTACACCTTC.

CDR3 residues: CASSEGTGGPYEQYF. The CDR3 nucleotides are TGCGCCAGCAGTGAAGGGACAGGGGGTCCCTACGAGCAGTACTTC. The chain joins TRBV10-1 to TRBJ2-7; 11 positions agree with TRBD1. This CDR3 is built from 15 residues. The germline V gene has CDR1 WNHNN and CDR2 SYGVQD (reference sequence). J gave up 2 bases and V 3 bases, and 3 bases lay outside the gene matches.

The V and J genes are TRBV28 and TRBJ2-7; maybe TRBD2 (6 bases). V was shortened by 7 bases and J by 3 bases, with 13 bases between the two germline ends. Germline CDR1 is MDHEN and CDR2 is SYDVKM. The CDR3 runs 13 residues. DNA of the CDR3: TGTGCCAGCACCGTAGGGACTTACTACGAGCAGTACTTC. Its protein product is CASTVGTYYEQYF.

The chain has TRBV7-8 and TRBJ2-7; D uncertain. The CDR3 loop spans 14 amino acids. The ends were cut back, 2 bases at V and 5 bases at J, with 13 bases in the middle. Germline CDR1 is SGHVS and CDR2 is FQNEAQ. The CDR3 is CASSLNSFYDEQYF. The CDR3 DNA reads TGTGCCAGCAGCTTAAACAGCTTTTACGACGAGCAGTACTTC.

The chain joins TRBV5-1 to TRBJ1-4; D is ambiguous. The CDR3 runs 15 residues. Trimming took 4 bases from V and 3 from J, leaving 13 bases between them. Germline V gene lookup returns CDR1 SGHRS and CDR2 YFSETQ. CDR3 coding DNA: TGCGCCAGCAGCCCCCTGGAAGGGCCTAATGAAAAACTGTTTTTT. Protein product: CASSPLEGPNEKLFF. Drawing the rest from reference TRBV5-1 and TRBJ1-4, the complete variable domain is KAGVTQTPRYLIKTRGQQVTLSCSPISGHRSVSWYQQTPGQGLQFLFEYFSETQRNKGNFPGRFSGRQFSNSRSEMNVSTLELGDSALYLCASSPLEGPNEKLFFGSGTQLSVL.

This clone has a single count. The CDR3 here is CASSFIGYGYTF. As DNA, the CDR3 is TGTGCCAGCAGTTTTATAGGCTATGGCTACACCTTC. J is TRBJ1-2 and V is TRBV12-3 or TRBV12-4; D remains unclear. The CDR3 covers 12 residues. V was shortened by 3 bases and J by 4 bases, with 6 bases between the two germline ends.

The CDR3 spells CASSLWGLSGNTIYF. In DNA form, the CDR3 reads TGTGCCAGCAGCTTATGGGGACTCTCTGGAAACACCATATATTTT. V and J are TRBV7-6 and TRBJ1-3; tentatively, D is TRBD1 (5 bases). This CDR3 spans 15 amino acids. Trimming removed 2 bases from V and 0 bases from J, with 8 bases in between. In germline, CDR1 is SGHVS, CDR2 FNYEAQ.

The genes are TRBV6-5 and TRBJ2-7, with 10 bases that match TRBD1. The CDR3 extends over 14 amino acids. V shed 6 bases, J shed 3 bases, and the junction held 5 bases outside the gene matches. CDR1 and CDR2 (germline): MNHEY, SVGAGI. CDR3 residues: CASRGQGDIYEQYF. CDR3 in DNA: TGTGCCAGCAGAGGACAGGGGGACATCTACGAGCAGTACTTC.

This rearrangement joins TRBV5-1 to TRBJ2-5; D perhaps matches TRBD1 (6 bases). The CDR3 covers 13 residues. Trimming stripped 0 bases from V and 5 bases from J, with 8 bases between. Germline values: CDR1 SGHRS, CDR2 YFSETQ. The CDR3 bases are TGCGCCAGCAGCTTGGACAGGGCGGAGACCCAGTACTTC. Protein: CASSLDRAETQYF.

The chain joins TRBV9 to TRBJ2-7; TRBD2 might be the D (5 bases). The length of the CDR3 is 12 residues. Germline V CDR1 and CDR2: SGDLS, YYNGEE. Trimming stripped 2 bases from V and 3 bases from J, with 6 bases between. The CDR3 spells CASSVGDYEQYF. The CDR3 nucleotides are TGTGCCAGCAGCGTCGGGGACTACGAGCAGTACTTC.

This clone was detected only once. This chain uses TRBV7-2 with TRBJ1-5, with no clear D. This CDR3 is built from 13 residues. Germline V gives CDR1 SGHTA, CDR2 FQGNSA. V dropped 3 bases and J dropped 4 bases, with 7 bases sitting between them. This CDR3 reads CASSFRANQPQHF. The CDR3 coding sequence is TGTGCCAGCAGCTTCCGGGCGAATCAGCCCCAGCATTTT. Together with reference TRBV7-2 and TRBJ1-5, the CDR3 gives the full variable domain: GAGVSQSPSNKVTEKGKDVELRCDPISGHTALYWYRQSLGQGLEFLIYFQGNSAPDKSGLPSDRFSAERTGGSVSTLTIQRTQQEDSAVYLCASSFRANQPQHFGDGTRLSIL.

V and J are TRBV6-2 or TRBV6-3 and TRBJ2-1; D gene uncertain. The CDR3 spans 11 residues. Germline-derived CDR1 and CDR2 are MNHEY and SVGEGT. V lost 6 bases and J 4 bases, leaving 4 bases between the germline ends. CDR3 sequence reads: CASSPYNEQFF. In nucleotides, the CDR3 is TGTGCCAGCAGCCCGTACAATGAGCAGTTCTTC.

The chain links TRBV6-5 to TRBJ1-4; no firm D call. Germline V gene sequence: CDR1 MNHEY, CDR2 SVGAGI. The CDR3 is 15 amino acids. V gave up 7 bases and J gave up 0 bases, with 12 bases separating them. The CDR3 sequence: CASMKGPTTNEKLFF. For the CDR3, the DNA is TGTGCCAGCATGAAGGGCCCAACAACTAATGAAAAACTGTTTTTT.

The genes are TRBV18 and TRBJ2-3; 9 bases map to TRBD2. After removal of 2 bases from V and 6 bases from J, the junction contained 6 bases not matched to a gene. This CDR3 region has 15 residues. Germline lookup yields CDR1 KGHSH and CDR2 LQKENI. Written as DNA, the CDR3 is TGTGCCAGCTCACCAGGCGGGGGGGCCGCGGATACGCAGTATTTT. Translation gives CASSPGGGAADTQYF.

V usage is TRBV7-2 and J usage is TRBJ2-3; D remains ambiguous. The CDR3 is 13 residues long. V was cut by 5 bases and J by 1 base, with 7 bases left in between. Germline V lookup: CDR1 SGHTA, CDR2 FQGNSA. CDR3 in amino acids: CASSLIGTDTQYF. For the CDR3, the DNA is TGTGCCAGCAGCCTCATTGGCACAGATACGCAGTATTTT. Based on the CDR3 plus reference TRBV7-2 and TRBJ2-3, the full variable domain is GAGVSQSPSNKVTEKGKDVELRCDPISGHTALYWYRQSLGQGLEFLIYFQGNSAPDKSGLPSDRFSAERTGGSVSTLTIQRTQQEDSAVYLCASSLIGTDTQYFGPGTRLTVL.

The chain has TRBV5-1 and TRBJ1-4; D not resolved. This CDR3 is 14 amino acids long. Between the trimmed V and J ends, which lost 0 bases and 7 bases, there was a span of 10 bases. Germline loops: CDR1 SGHRS, CDR2 YFSETQ. The CDR3 DNA is TGCGCCAGCAGCTTGGAAGGATACGGTGAAAAACTGTTTTTT. It specifies CASSLEGYGEKLFF.

This clone was picked up a small number of times. V gene TRBV5-1 combines with J gene TRBJ1-5; possible D gene TRBD1, 5 bases. V was trimmed by 0 bases and J by 3 bases, leaving 10 bases between them. CDR3 length: 15 residues. CDR1 is SGHRS, CDR2 YFSETQ, per germline. The CDR3 DNA reads as TGCGCCAGCAGCTTGGAAGGACAACTCAATCAGCCCCAGCATTTT. Its translation is CASSLEGQLNQPQHF.

V usage is TRBV4-1 and J usage is TRBJ1-2; D gene ambiguous. In germline, CDR1 is MGHRA, CDR2 YSYEKL. There are 12 residues in the CDR3. The ends were cut back, 0 bases at V and 3 bases at J, with 2 bases in the middle. CDR3 region: CASSQEDYGYTF. CDR3 coding DNA: TGCGCCAGCAGCCAAGAGGACTATGGCTACACCTTC.